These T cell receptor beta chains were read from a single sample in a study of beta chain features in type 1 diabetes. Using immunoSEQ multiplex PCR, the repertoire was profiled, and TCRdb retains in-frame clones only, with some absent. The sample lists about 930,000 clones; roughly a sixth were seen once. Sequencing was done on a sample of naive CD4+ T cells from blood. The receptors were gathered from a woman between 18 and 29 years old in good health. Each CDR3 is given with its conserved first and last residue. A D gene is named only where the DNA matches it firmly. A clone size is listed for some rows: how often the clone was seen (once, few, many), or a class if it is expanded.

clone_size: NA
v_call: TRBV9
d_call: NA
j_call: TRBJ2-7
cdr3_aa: CASSAYSGSYEQYF
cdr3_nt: TGTGCCAGCAGCGCCTACTCGGGTTCCTACGAGCAGTACTTC

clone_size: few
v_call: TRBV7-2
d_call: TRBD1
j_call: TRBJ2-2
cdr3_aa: CASSWVDRGSAGELFF
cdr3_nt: TGTGCCAGCAGCTGGGTGGACAGGGGGAGTGCCGGGGAGCTGTTTTTT

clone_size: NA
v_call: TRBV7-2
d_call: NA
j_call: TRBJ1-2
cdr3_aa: CASSPPEGRGYGYTF
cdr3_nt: TGTGCCAGCAGCCCACCCGAAGGAAGAGGCTATGGCTACACCTTC

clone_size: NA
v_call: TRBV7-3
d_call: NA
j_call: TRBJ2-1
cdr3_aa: CASSLKGNSYNEQFF
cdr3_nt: TGTGCCAGCAGCTTAAAGGGCAACTCCTACAATGAGCAGTTCTTC

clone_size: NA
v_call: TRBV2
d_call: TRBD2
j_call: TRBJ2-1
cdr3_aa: CASRRARTSRNEQFF
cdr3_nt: TGTGCCAGCAGAAGAGCTAGGACTAGTCGGAATGAGCAGTTCTTC

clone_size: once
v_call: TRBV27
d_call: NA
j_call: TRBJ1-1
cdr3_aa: CASSKTARGPGLEAFF
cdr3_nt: TGTGCCAGCAGTAAGACGGCTCGGGGACCCGGTTTGGAAGCTTTCTTT

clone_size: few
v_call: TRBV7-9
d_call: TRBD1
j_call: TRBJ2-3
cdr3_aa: CASSLASGQRSTDTQYF
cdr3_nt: TGTGCCAGCAGCTTAGCCTCGGGACAGCGTAGCACAGATACGCAGTATTTT

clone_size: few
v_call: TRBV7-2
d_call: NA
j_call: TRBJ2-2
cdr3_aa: CASSSRAETGELFF
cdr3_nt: TGTGCCAGCAGCTCCCGGGCCGAGACCGGGGAGCTGTTTTTT

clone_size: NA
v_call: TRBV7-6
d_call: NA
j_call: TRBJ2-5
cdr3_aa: CASSLDQETQYF
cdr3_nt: TGTGCCAGCAGCTTAGACCAAGAGACCCAGTACTTC

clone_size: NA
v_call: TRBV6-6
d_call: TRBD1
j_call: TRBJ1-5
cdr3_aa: CASSYSTGGNQPQHF
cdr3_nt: TGTGCCAGCAGTTACTCCACAGGGGGCAATCAGCCCCAGCATTTT

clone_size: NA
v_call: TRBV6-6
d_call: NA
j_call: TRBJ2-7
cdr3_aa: CASTQTGTGDYEQYF
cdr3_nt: TGTGCCAGCACCCAAACCGGGACTGGGGACTACGAGCAGTACTTC

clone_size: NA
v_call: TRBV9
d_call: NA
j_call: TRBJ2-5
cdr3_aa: CASSVRGTGYQETQYF
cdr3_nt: TGTGCCAGCAGCGTTAGGGGAACAGGGTACCAAGAGACCCAGTACTTC

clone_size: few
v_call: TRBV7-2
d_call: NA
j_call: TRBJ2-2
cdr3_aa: CASTHYGSTPNTGELFF
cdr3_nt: TGTGCCAGCACCCATTATGGTAGCACCCCGAACACCGGGGAGCTGTTTTTT

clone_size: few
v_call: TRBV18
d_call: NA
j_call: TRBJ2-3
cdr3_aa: CASSPSGSTDTQYF
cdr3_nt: TGTGCCAGCTCACCTAGCGGCAGCACAGATACGCAGTATTTT

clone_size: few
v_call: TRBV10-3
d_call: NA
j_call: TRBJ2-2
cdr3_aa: CAIGPTGSTGELFF
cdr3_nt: TGTGCCATCGGACCGACGGGAAGTACCGGGGAGCTGTTTTTT

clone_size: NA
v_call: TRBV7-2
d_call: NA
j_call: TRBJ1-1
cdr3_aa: CASSPNQWVGTEAFF
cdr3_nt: TGTGCCAGCAGCCCCAATCAGTGGGTCGGGACTGAAGCTTTCTTT

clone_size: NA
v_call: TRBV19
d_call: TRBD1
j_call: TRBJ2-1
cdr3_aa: CASSRTGPPFAYNEQFF
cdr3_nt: TGTGCCAGTAGTCGGACAGGGCCCCCCTTTGCCTACAATGAGCAGTTCTTC

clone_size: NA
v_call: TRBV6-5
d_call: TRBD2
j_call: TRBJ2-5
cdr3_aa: CASSFDAGGETQYF
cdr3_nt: TGTGCCAGCAGTTTCGATGCGGGAGGGGAGACCCAGTACTTC

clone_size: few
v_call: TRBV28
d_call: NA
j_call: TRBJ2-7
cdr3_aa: CASRQDPSSYEQYF
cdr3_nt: TGTGCCAGCAGGCAGGACCCGAGCTCCTACGAGCAGTACTTC

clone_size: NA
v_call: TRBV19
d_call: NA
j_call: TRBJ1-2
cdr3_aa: CASGREFGYGYTF
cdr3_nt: TGTGCCAGTGGAAGGGAATTCGGCTATGGCTACACCTTC

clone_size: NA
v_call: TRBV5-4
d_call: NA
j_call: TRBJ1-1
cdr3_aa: CASSLDSMNTEAFF
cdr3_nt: TGTGCCAGCAGCTTGGACTCCATGAACACTGAAGCTTTCTTT

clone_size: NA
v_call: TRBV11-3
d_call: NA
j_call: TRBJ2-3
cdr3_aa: CASSFSTGGYTDTQYF
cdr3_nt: TGTGCCAGCAGCTTCTCGACCGGCGGGTACACAGATACGCAGTATTTT

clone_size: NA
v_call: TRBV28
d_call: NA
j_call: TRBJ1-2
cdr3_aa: CASSLSNYGYTF
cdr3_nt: TGTGCCAGCAGCCTTTCTAACTATGGCTACACCTTC

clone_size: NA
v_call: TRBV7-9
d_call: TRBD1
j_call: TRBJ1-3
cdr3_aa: CAIEGRDRDRGLSGNTIYF
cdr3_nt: TGTGCCATTGAGGGCCGGGACAGGGATCGGGGGCTCTCTGGAAACACCATATATTTT

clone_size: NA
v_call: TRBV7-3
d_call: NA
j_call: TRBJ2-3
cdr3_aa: CASSFPGLTTQYF
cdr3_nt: TGTGCCAGCAGCTTTCCGGGACTCACAACGCAGTATTTT

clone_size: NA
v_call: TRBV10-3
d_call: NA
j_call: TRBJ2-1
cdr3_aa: CATLYRNEQFF
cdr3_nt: TGTGCCACCCTCTATCGCAATGAGCAGTTCTTC

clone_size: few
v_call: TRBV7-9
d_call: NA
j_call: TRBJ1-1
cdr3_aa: CASSLRQAQNTEAFF
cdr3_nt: TGTGCCAGCAGCTTGCGACAGGCCCAGAACACTGAAGCTTTCTTT

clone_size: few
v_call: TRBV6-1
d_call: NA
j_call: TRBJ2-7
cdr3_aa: CAATGDRQAGYEQYF
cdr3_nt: TGTGCCGCTACGGGGGATAGACAGGCTGGATACGAGCAGTACTTC

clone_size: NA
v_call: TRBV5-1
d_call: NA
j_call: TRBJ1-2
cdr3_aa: CASSLVSQVGYTF
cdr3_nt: TGCGCCAGCAGCTTGGTGTCCCAGGTTGGCTACACCTTC

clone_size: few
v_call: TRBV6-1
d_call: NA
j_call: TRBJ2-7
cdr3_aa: CASSEAIKGEQYF
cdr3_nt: TGTGCCAGCAGTGAAGCCATAAAGGGCGAGCAGTACTTC

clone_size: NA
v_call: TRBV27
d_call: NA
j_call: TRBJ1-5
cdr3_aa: CASSTYRGNQPQHF
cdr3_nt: TGTGCCAGCAGTACATACCGGGGTAACCAGCCCCAGCATTTT